The present entry profiles one T cell receptor beta chain with its context. The antigen is unknown. Data came from immunoSEQ multiplex PCR; TCRdb stores just in-frame clones and leaves some out. Of more than 95,000 clones listed, 80% to 95% are singletons. The V segment lost 2 bases and the J segment 4 bases; nucleotides outside the gene matches: 10. There are 17 residues in the CDR3. Germline CDR1 and CDR2: ENHRY and SYGVKD. This specimen comes from a study of T cell responses to AZD1222 COVID-19 vaccine. Broader study findings: CD4 TCRs linked to vaccination spanned spike, dominating at 160-218 and 743-854. Spike-specific TCR repertoires showed rising breadth and depth after two AZD1222 doses.

J is TRBJ2-3 and V is TRBV10-3; TRBD2 agrees at 9 bases. Sequenced material: peripheral blood, taken on day 0 of MenACWY control vaccination. The source is an adult in good health. This CDR3 reads CAISEEGGRAGADTQYF. CDR3 in DNA: TGTGCCATCAGTGAGGAGGGCGGGAGGGCCGGCGCAGATACGCAGTATTTT.